The source of this TCR beta chain is a study of human T cells and chemical hapten exposure. Study-wide results and caveats: Expanded TCRs created a significantly greater count of big CDR3 similarity clusters than controls did.

MiXCR was run by TCRdb on the RACE reads, yielding one entry per CDR3 protein. The sample contains about 82,000 distinct CDR3 sequences, 10% to 15% of which appear only once. As for this clonotype: The antigen remains unidentified.

The germline CDR1 and CDR2 sequences are MNHNS and SASEGT. V was pared by 6 bases and J by 2 bases, with 8 bases of the junction left unmatched. The CDR3 runs to 15 residues. Regarding time point: patch test 3, about 24 weeks after DPC sensitization. Treatment reported: therapeutic diphenylcyclopropenone sensitization with weekly scalp DPC. The chain combines TRBV6-1 with TRBJ1-2; TRBD1 aligns across 8 bases. This material consisted of whole blood, taken in connection with sensitization to the hapten diphenylcyclopropenone (DPC). This sequence was found in a woman between 45 and 65 years old with alopecia areata. Some clones in this sample may be carry-over from other donors' samples. In DNA, the CDR3 is TGTGCCAGCAGAGAGACAGGGGCGCTAAACTATGGCTACACCTTC. It codes for CASRETGALNYGYTF.